This T cell receptor (beta chain) was captured by sequencing in a study of T cells in Graves' hyperthyroidism and ophthalmopathy. RNA transcripts yielded amplified TCR beta CDR3 regions. The TCR CDR3 was amplified in a first-round RT-PCR using the HTBI primer set. TCRdb re-analysed the multiplex PCR reads in MiXCR, keeping a single row per CDR3 protein. The sample lists 300,000 to 450,000 distinct CDR3 sequences, about 15% occurring once. This clonotype was found many times. The CDR3 length is 15 residues. The germline V gene encodes CDR1 MDHEN and CDR2 SYDVKM. V lost 5 bases to trimming and J lost 0 bases, with 14 bases between them.

This TCR derives from a woman aged 18-35 years with Graves' hyperthyroidism that later progressed to Graves' ophthalmopathy. Input material: blood. The chain recombines TRBV28 with TRBJ2-7, with D maybe TRBD2 (5 bases). In DNA, the CDR3 is TGTGCCAGCAGTCCAGGAGGCTATTCCTCCTACGAGCAGTACTTC. Amino acids: CASSPGGYSSYEQYF.